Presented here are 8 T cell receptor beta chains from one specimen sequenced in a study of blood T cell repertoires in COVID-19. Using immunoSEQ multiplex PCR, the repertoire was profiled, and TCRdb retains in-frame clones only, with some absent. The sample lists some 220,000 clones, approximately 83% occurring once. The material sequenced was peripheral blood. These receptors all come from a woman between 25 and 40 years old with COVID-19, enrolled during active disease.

The CDR3, as DNA: TGTGCCAGCAGCTTATCTTCAGGTTATCCCACAGATACGCAGTATTTT. Its protein is CASSLSSGYPTDTQYF. This chain joins TRBV7-2 and TRBJ2-3, with D unclear. With 2 bases removed from V and 2 bases from J, the gap between germline ends came to 14 bases. Looked up from germline, CDR1 is SGHTA and CDR2 is FQGNSA. The CDR3 length is 16 residues.

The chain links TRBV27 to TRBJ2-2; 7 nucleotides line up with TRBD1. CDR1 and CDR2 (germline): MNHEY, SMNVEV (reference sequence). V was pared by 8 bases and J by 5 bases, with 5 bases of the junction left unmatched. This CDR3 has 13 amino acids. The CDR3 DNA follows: TGTGCCAGCTCGACAGGGTTAACCGGGGAGCTGTTTTTT. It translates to CASSTGLTGELFF.

The CDR3 reads CASSQEQGPTYEQYF. The CDR3 DNA follows: TGCGCCAGCAGCCAAGAACAGGGGCCTACCTACGAGCAGTACTTC. The rearrangement links TRBV4-3 to TRBJ2-7, with 7 bases fitting TRBD1. Germline CDR1 is LGHNA and CDR2 is YSLEER. V shed 0 bases, J shed 2 bases, and the junction held 4 bases outside the gene matches. The CDR3 is made up of 15 amino acids.

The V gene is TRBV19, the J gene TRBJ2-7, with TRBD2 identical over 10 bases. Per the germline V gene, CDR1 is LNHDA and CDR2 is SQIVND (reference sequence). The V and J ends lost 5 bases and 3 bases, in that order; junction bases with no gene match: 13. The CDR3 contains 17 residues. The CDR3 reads CASSQRGHGTSDYEQYF. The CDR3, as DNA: TGTGCCAGTAGTCAACGGGGACATGGGACTAGCGACTACGAGCAGTACTTC.

CDR3 amino acids: CASSFSSGSGSKNIQYF. Written as DNA, the CDR3 is TGTGCCAGCAGCTTTTCTAGCGGGAGCGGGTCCAAAAACATTCAGTACTTC. V usage is TRBV7-2 and J usage is TRBJ2-4; TRBD2 matches 10 bases. CDR1 is SGHTA and CDR2 is FQGNSA in the germline V gene. This CDR3 has 17 amino acids. Losses at the gene ends were 3 bases for V and 2 bases for J; bases not matched to a gene: 7.

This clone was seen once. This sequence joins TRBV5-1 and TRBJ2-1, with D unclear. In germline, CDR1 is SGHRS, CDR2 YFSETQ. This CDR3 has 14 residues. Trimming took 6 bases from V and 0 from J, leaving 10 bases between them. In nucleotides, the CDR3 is TGCGCCAGCAACAACGACAACTCCTACAATGAGCAGTTCTTC. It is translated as CASNNDNSYNEQFF.

For the CDR3, the DNA is TGTGCCAGCAGTTTTCTTGCGGGAGTGGTCGAGCAGTACTTC. This translates into CASSFLAGVVEQYF. The J gene is TRBJ2-7, the V gene TRBV27; 7 bases match TRBD2. Germline assignment: CDR1 MNHEY and CDR2 SMNVEV (reference sequence). This CDR3 contains 14 residues. Trimming removed 3 bases from V and 6 bases from J; junction bases left unmatched: 8.

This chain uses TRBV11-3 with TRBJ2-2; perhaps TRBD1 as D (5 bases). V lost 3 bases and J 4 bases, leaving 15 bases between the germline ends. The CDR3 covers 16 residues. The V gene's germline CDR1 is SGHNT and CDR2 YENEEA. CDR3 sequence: CASSLGLPMGTGELFF. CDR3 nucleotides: TGTGCCAGCAGCTTGGGGCTACCCATGGGCACCGGGGAGCTGTTTTTT.